The rows below give T cell receptor beta chains drawn from one sample of a study of CD8 T cells in ankylosing spondylitis. TCRdb independently ran MiXCR on the 5' RACE reads; one entry per CDR3 protein. Among around 250,000 distinct CDR3 sequences, about 10% were seen once, and the ten largest hold under 8%. Sequencing was done on a sample of blood, either unsorted or a sorted T cell fraction (not recorded which). These receptors came from a male donor with ankylosing spondylitis or in good health (not recorded which). Each CDR3 is given with its conserved first and last residue. Each record gives: clone size, V gene, J gene, D gene, CDR3 DNA, CDR3 protein. D genes are given only for firm matches. Size values are once, few and many counts, or a class for expanded clones, and some rows have none.

many,TRBV20-1,TRBJ1-2,NA,TGCAGTGCTAGTAGTTCCTCCTATGGCTACACCTTC,CSASSSSYGYTF
many,TRBV5-1,TRBJ1-4,TRBD1,TGCGCCAGCAGCCCAAACCGGGACAGGGGGTCGGCTAATGAAAAACTGTTTTTT,CASSPNRDRGSANEKLFF
many,TRBV5-1,TRBJ1-1,NA,TGCGCCAGCAGCGCAACGGGACAACGGAACACTGAAGCTTTCTTT,CASSATGQRNTEAFF
many,TRBV6-5,TRBJ2-1,TRBD2,TGTGCCAGCAGTTACTCGGTACCCAGCGGGAGGGCCGGAAATGAGCAGTTCTTC,CASSYSVPSGRAGNEQFF
few,TRBV6-1,TRBJ2-3,NA,TGTGCCAGCAGAGGGGTAGGGACAGATACGCAGTATTTT,CASRGVGTDTQYF
many,TRBV25-1,TRBJ2-1,NA,TGTGCCAGCGGGCCCGGTGCGAGCTACAATGAGCAGTTCTTC,CASGPGASYNEQFF
few,TRBV3-1,TRBJ2-7,TRBD2,TGTGCCAGCAGCCAAGGGCCGACTAGCGGCTACGAGCAGTACTTC,CASSQGPTSGYEQYF
NA,TRBV7-8,TRBJ1-5,NA,TGTGCCAGCAGCCCCGGGGCACGGGTTAGCAATCAGCCCCAGCATTTT,CASSPGARVSNQPQHF
many,TRBV2,TRBJ2-1,NA,TGTGCCAGCGGGTCAGGGGGGCTCTACAATGAGCAGTTCTTC,CASGSGGLYNEQFF
NA,TRBV5-1,TRBJ2-1,NA,TGCGCCAGCAGCTTGGCTCAGGGGACCTACAATGAGCAGTTCTTC,CASSLAQGTYNEQFF
many,TRBV5-1,TRBJ2-7,NA,TGCGCCAGCAGCTTAGGGCCAGGGATCCACTACGAGCAGTACTTC,CASSLGPGIHYEQYF
NA,TRBV4-1,TRBJ2-3,TRBD1,TGCGCCAGCAGCCAAGATCTCGGACAGGGGACAGATACGCAGTATTTT,CASSQDLGQGTDTQYF
NA,TRBV28,TRBJ2-3,NA,TGTGCCAGCAGTCCGGCGGGGGCGGAGGCGCAGTGGTCCACAGATACGCAGTATTTT,CASSPAGAEAQWSTDTQYF
NA,TRBV7-9,TRBJ2-2,TRBD1,TGTGCCAGCCGGACAGGGGCGAACACCGGGGAGCTGTTTTTT,CASRTGANTGELFF
many,TRBV6-5,TRBJ2-5,TRBD1,TGTGCCAGCAGTTACTCTGACAGGGGAGGAGAGACCCAGTACTTC,CASSYSDRGGETQYF
many,TRBV6-5,TRBJ2-3,TRBD1,TGTGCCAGCAGTTATGGGGGACAGGGAAGCGATACGCAGTATTTT,CASSYGGQGSDTQYF
NA,TRBV20-1,TRBJ2-5,NA,TGCAGTGCTGGGAACAGCTTACAAGAGACCCAGTACTTC,CSAGNSLQETQYF
many,TRBV6-5,TRBJ2-4,NA,TGTGCCAGCAGTTACAGGAGCTCATTAGCCAAAAACATTCAGTACTTC,CASSYRSSLAKNIQYF
many,TRBV20-1,TRBJ1-6,NA,TGCAGTGCGACGCTTGACGCCCAAAATTCACCCCTCCACTTT,CSATLDAQNSPLHF
many,TRBV9,TRBJ2-2,TRBD2,TGTGCCAGCAGCGTGGCTGTAACAGCGGGAACGTTAGCCGGGGAGCTGTTTTTT,CASSVAVTAGTLAGELFF
many,TRBV25-1,TRBJ2-3,TRBD2,TGTGCCAGCAGTACCGACTTAGCGGGAGTTACAGATACGCAGTATTTT,CASSTDLAGVTDTQYF
many,TRBV12-3/TRBV12-4,TRBJ2-5,NA,TGTGCCAGCACCGCGAGGGGGAGGGAAGAGACCCAGTACTTC,CASTARGREETQYF
many,TRBV5-5,TRBJ2-7,NA,TGTGCCAGCAGCTTGTCACCAGGGGTGGCCTACGAGCAGTACTTC,CASSLSPGVAYEQYF
many,TRBV3-1,TRBJ2-1,TRBD2,TGTGCCAGCAGCCAACTAGCGGGAGATGAGCAGTTCTTC,CASSQLAGDEQFF
few,TRBV7-2,TRBJ1-2,NA,TGTGCCAGCAGACAACTGCCGGGACTTAACTATGGCTACACCTTC,CASRQLPGLNYGYTF
many,TRBV7-8,TRBJ2-3,NA,TGTGCCAGCAGCTTAACGGGAGTATCAGATACGCAGTATTTT,CASSLTGVSDTQYF
many,TRBV5-1,TRBJ2-3,TRBD2,TGCGCCAGCAGCTCAGGACTAGCGGGGGGCCGGGATACGCAGTATTTT,CASSSGLAGGRDTQYF